The entry below gives a single T cell receptor (beta chain) sequence along with its context. In this sample, this clonotype turned up a few times. Its cognate antigen has yet to be identified. No much larger clone exists at a distance of one base, and base qualities are not known. Patients with hyperthyroidism were aged 18 to 65 years, had been newly diagnosed, and had a disease duration of less than 2 months. Patients were excluded if they had other autoimmune diseases, uncontrolled infections, pregnancy or lactation. Clinical symptoms, serum thyroxine, TRAb, thyroid ultrasound and orbital computed tomography were used for diagnosis. Total RNA was extracted with Trizol reagent and quality-checked on an Agilent 2100 Bioanalyzer. TCR beta CDR3 regions were amplified from RNA transcripts for repertoire sequencing. HTBI primers and the Qiagen OneStep RT-PCR kit were used in a first-round RT-PCR, which was followed by a second-round multiplex PCR, size selection and purification. Libraries were sequenced on an Illumina HiSeq2000 using paired-end 100 bp reads. Turning to the authors' computational methods: SOAPnuke was used to process the reads, removing any read that contained adapters or uncalled bases, had a mean Phred below 15, or lacked an exact match to the constant primer or identifier. COPE v1.2.5 was used to merge high-quality paired reads. Unique nucleotide sequences were defined as clonotypes and aligned to IMGT TRB V, D and J references using MiTCR v1.1. The analysis was limited to V-J combinations with a frequency above 0.0001, which together covered over 99% of the repertoires. For each V-J combination, a TCR clonal expansion and chaos score was defined as F50 clonal expansion divided by the chaos observed in the TCRdist matrix. Welch's t-statistics and random forest were used to reduce the features to about twelve V-J combinations, which were then used as input to a naive Bayes classifier. The similarity between thyroid and blood repertoires was quantified using the Morisita-Horn index. In TCRdb, the public reads were trimmed at Q25 with fastp and aligned with MiXCR, with productive beta chains retained. Under each unique CDR3 protein, matching rows form one entry showing the most common genes and DNA. These V and J calls are TCRdb output, not the study's own analysis. The sample table lists around 1.1 million distinct CDR3 sequences, 36% of them with a count of one. Jointly, the top ten make up around 10% of the sample.

The source of the sample is a study of Graves' ophthalmopathy and Graves' hyperthyroidism (dated 2018 in TCRdb). Regarding the research as a whole: Hyperthyroidism was defined as stable when no progression to ophthalmopathy occurred within 18 months of follow-up. To explore V-J signatures that distinguish ophthalmopathy from hyperthyroidism, a discovery set of around 100 patients was enrolled, made up of 43 with ophthalmopathy and fewer than 60 with stable hyperthyroidism. In total, 135 blood samples were TCR-sequenced: approximately 42 ophthalmopathy, about 75 hyperthyroidism and roughly 17 hyperthyroidism-to-ophthalmopathy patients. After sampling, hyperthyroidism patients received methimazole starting at 30 mg daily, and ophthalmopathy patients received high-dose intravenous methylprednisolone. In five or six hyperthyroidism patients, T-cell repertoires of thyroid tissue and blood were compared. To tell Graves' ophthalmopathy apart from Graves' hyperthyroidism, and to predict which patients would progress to ophthalmopathy, the study relied on TCR beta repertoire signatures. An independent validation cohort comprised 18 to 20 hyperthyroidism patients and roughly 15 patients who later progressed from hyperthyroidism to ophthalmopathy.

CDR1 and CDR2, per the germline V gene, are MDHEN and SYDVKM. V and J are truncated by 5 bases and 6 bases respectively, leaving an intervening sequence of 14 bases. The CDR3 has 15 amino acids, counting the end cysteine and phenylalanine. Only CDR3 DNA remains: 45 bases, in frame from the first base. Summary of the overall study and its limitations: In validation, the model predicted ophthalmopathy progression with more than 55% sensitivity and roughly 72% specificity; some 13 predicted patients were CT-confirmed with GO in a median of approximately 6.5 months. Among expanded thyroid clonotypes with frequency above 0.001, most also showed up in blood, which suggests that blood repertoires may reflect the thyroid immune response. No statistical method was used to set the sample size in advance, and the investigators knew which group each participant was assigned to. In cross-validation, the 13-signature model distinguished ophthalmopathy from stable hyperthyroidism with around 90% sensitivity and 81.08% specificity, while in the test set the corresponding values were approximately 79% and 70%.

The rearrangement joined TRBV28 to TRBJ1-6; the D gene is not confidently resolved. The material sequenced was peripheral blood or thyroid tissue (not recorded which). The sequence was collected from an adult man with Graves' hyperthyroidism. CDR3 reads: CASSASGSLNSPLHF. The sequenced DNA: TGTGCCAGCAGTGCCTCGGGCAGCCTTAATTCACCCCTCCACTTT. Supplemented by the reference TRBV28 and TRBJ1-6 proteins around the CDR3, the complete variable domain is DVKVTQSSRYLVKRTGEKVFLECVQDMDHENMFWYRQDPGLGLRLIYFSYDVKMKEKGDIPEGYSVSREKKERFSLILESASTNQTSMYLCASSASGSLNSPLHFGNGTRLTVT.